These T cell receptor beta chains were read from a single sample in a study of cytomegalovirus exposure and HLA in healthy donors. Profiling relied on immunoSEQ multiplex PCR, and the TCRdb table lists in-frame clones only, not all of them. The sample lists about 120,000 clones; about 68% were seen once. Material for sequencing was PBMCs. These receptors all stem from a woman aged 40 to 49 in good health and CMV-seropositive. Each CDR3 is given with its conserved first and last residue.

v_gene,j_gene,CDR3aa
TRBV15,TRBJ2-7,CATSRGSGRTDEQYF
TRBV9,TRBJ2-1,CASSATSGRYNEQFF
TRBV4-2,TRBJ2-7,CASSRSGLAELGSGGTYEQYF
TRBV4-3,TRBJ1-4,CASSHYSRDRGEKLFF
TRBV5-6,TRBJ2-7,CASSLVLSGSVYEQYF
TRBV13,TRBJ2-1,CASSLIGSDEQFF
TRBV15,TRBJ2-7,CATSGYASAYEQYF
TRBV7-9,TRBJ1-1,CASREDMNTEAFF
TRBV7-9,TRBJ2-7,CASTSRQGTREEQYF
TRBV10-3,TRBJ2-7,CAISDSYEQYF
TRBV27,TRBJ1-2,CASSIQQGSGYTF
TRBV28,TRBJ1-4,CASRSGFNEKLFF
TRBV23-1,TRBJ2-6,CASSRTGKSSAGANVLTF
TRBV7-9,TRBJ1-2,CASSPLGVRGNYGYTF
TRBV27,TRBJ2-1,CASSLFTRSSNEQFF
TRBV7-6,TRBJ1-1,CASSLGGTGNTEAFF
TRBV5-1,TRBJ2-7,CASSFSGDRYEQYF
TRBV9,TRBJ2-7,CASSDKRTGPAYEQYF
TRBV5-1,-,CASSLLGQGYEQYF
TRBV19,TRBJ2-1,CASTHDNEQFF
TRBV11-3,TRBJ2-7,CASSPGQGAGEQYF
TRBV11-1,TRBJ1-1,CASRKQGATEAFF
TRBV5-1,TRBJ1-1,CASSLDSHHGPSAFF
TRBV27,TRBJ2-1,CASSLLGGNNEQFF
TRBV28,TRBJ2-5,CASSLLAMQETQYF
TRBV19,TRBJ1-3,CASHLTGLGGNTIYF
TRBV2,TRBJ2-1,CASMDYLRDNEQFF
TRBV28,TRBJ2-7,CASSLGGTGLAGGPYEQYF
TRBV6-1,TRBJ1-2,CAGSGGDGYGYTF
TRBV6-1,TRBJ2-3,CASTTGARETDTQYF
TRBV5-1,TRBJ1-1,CASSLGGVDTEAFF
TRBV28,TRBJ2-6,CASSPASSGANVLTF
TRBV4-2,TRBJ2-5,CASSQDYQASGRIAETQYF
TRBV6-5,TRBJ2-1,CASSLRQGIEQFF
TRBV27,TRBJ2-5,CASRATREKETQYF
TRBV19,TRBJ2-2,CASSIVPAGAPDFEELFF
TRBV28,TRBJ1-2,CASGGTRGVDGYTF
TRBV9,TRBJ1-2,CASSVDFGTDYGYTF
TRBV11-1,TRBJ1-2,CASSSSSQLQGARHGYTF
TRBV2,TRBJ2-5,CASSDWGQGRETQYF
TRBV5-1,TRBJ2-2,CASSQSGGDPPHGELFF
TRBV28,TRBJ2-3,CASSLGGIGQYF
TRBV10-3,TRBJ2-1,CAISDPPTGEQFF
TRBV7-8,TRBJ2-5,CASSRRPGEAYQTQYF
TRBV4-1,TRBJ2-5,CASSQDWSLPETQYF
TRBV5-1,-,CASAPNPDFGSYEQYF
TRBV11-2,TRBJ2-7,CASSSGLAGYEQYF
TRBV28,TRBJ2-4,CAISDQADIQYF
TRBV27,TRBJ2-2,CASSLSAPGELFF
TRBV27,TRBJ1-5,CASRPDITLVQPQHF
TRBV7-2,TRBJ2-3,CASSSLGLATDTQYF
TRBV5-5,TRBJ2-5,CASSFTGWGETQYF
TRBV7-8,TRBJ2-3,CASSPGLEGTDTQYF
TRBV27,TRBJ2-5,CASGDLMGGGRQETQYF
TRBV7-9,TRBJ2-1,CASSRRPQFF
TRBV6-1,TRBJ2-7,CASSEPSSGEYEQYF
TRBV9,TRBJ1-1,CASSGVDRAPTEAFF
TRBV21-1,TRBJ2-7,CASSVTSGRSYEQYF
TRBV6-5,TRBJ1-2,CASSRGTEDYGYTF